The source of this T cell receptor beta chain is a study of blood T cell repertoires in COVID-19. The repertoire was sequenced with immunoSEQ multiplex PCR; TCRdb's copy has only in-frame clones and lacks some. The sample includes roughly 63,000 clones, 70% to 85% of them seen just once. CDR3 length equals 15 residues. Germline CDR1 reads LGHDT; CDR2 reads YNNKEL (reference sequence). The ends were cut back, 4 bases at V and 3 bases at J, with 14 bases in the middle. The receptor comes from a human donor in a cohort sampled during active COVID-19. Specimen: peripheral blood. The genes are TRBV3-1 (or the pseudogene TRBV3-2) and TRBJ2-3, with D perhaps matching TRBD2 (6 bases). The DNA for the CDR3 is TGTGCCAGCAGCCCTGGGAAGGCGGGGACAGATACGCAGTATTTT. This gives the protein CASSPGKAGTDTQYF.